This TCR beta chain was sequenced for a study of blood T cell repertoires in COVID-19. The germline gives CDR1 SGDLS, CDR2 YYNGEE. The CDR3 is made up of 14 amino acids. Unmatched junction bases numbered 3, after V lost 2 bases and J lost 5 bases. Participant-reported clinical history was the basis for cohort assignment. Source study methods: Researchers report that nucleated cell counts were estimated from reference gene primer amplification. Repertoires were generated with immunoSEQ multiplex PCR, while TCRdb's copy carries only in-frame clones and drops some. For V, J and clone size, that table is used; D and trimming come from the DNA. Of 200,000 to 250,000 clones listed, 80% to 90% are singletons.

The V call is TRBV9, the J call TRBJ2-3; 9 nucleotides agree with TRBD2. The material sequenced was PBMCs or T cells enriched from blood (not recorded which). This TCR came from a man aged 35 to 55 who had recovered from COVID-19. CDR3 nucleotide sequence: TGTGCCAGCAGCGTTACTAGCGGGTTAGATACGCAGTATTTT. Translation gives CASSVTSGLDTQYF.